This TCR beta chain originates from a study of T cell responses to AZD1222 COVID-19 vaccine. Study details: Investigators merged groups given second doses at roughly 4 or roughly 12 weeks. Overall study findings and caveats: Once two AZD1222 doses were given, Spike-specific TCR breadth and depth went up. Scientists sampled the repertoires only once the peak T cell response had passed.

Generated by immunoSEQ multiplex PCR, the TCRdb table keeps only in-frame clones and is missing some. The profile covers roughly 180,000 clones, with around 88% appearing a single time and 0.49% taken by the ten largest. As to this clone: The antigen remains unidentified.

Sequencing used peripheral blood, obtained on day 0 of AZD1222 vaccination. The TCR originated in an adult in good health.

CDR3 DNA: TGTGCCAGCAGTGATTCCGGGTCTTCGTTGGGCTATGGCTACACCTTC. Its translation: CASSDSGSSLGYGYTF. V usage is TRBV25-1 and J usage is TRBJ1-2; no clear D gene. V lost 3 bases, J lost 4 bases, and 18 bases lay in between. CDR1 and CDR2 from the germline V gene are MGHDK and SYGVNS. There are 16 residues in the CDR3.